The rows below give T cell receptor beta chains drawn from one sample of a study of blood T cell repertoires in COVID-19. Sequencing used immunoSEQ multiplex PCR; TCRdb keeps in-frame clones, though not all of them. Of roughly 100,000 clones listed, more than 70% are singletons. Sequences were obtained from peripheral blood. Every receptor here comes from a woman aged 55 to 70 with acute or convalescent COVID-19. CDR3s include the opening cysteine and the closing phenylalanine or tryptophan. The order of the fields is clone size, D gene, J gene, V gene, CDR3 protein, CDR3 DNA. D genes are given only for firm matches. Some rows mark clone size as missing; the rest say once, few, many or name a class of expanded clone.

.	.	TRBJ1-5	TRBV5-8	CASSLGRGSNQPQHF	TGTGCCAGCAGTTTAGGGAGGGGTAGCAATCAGCCCCAGCATTTT
.	.	TRBJ2-1	TRBV18	CASSPRPNEQFF	TGTGCCAGCTCTCCGAGGCCCAATGAGCAGTTCTTC
once	TRBD2	TRBJ2-7	TRBV3-1/TRBV3-2	CASSQGLAGISEQYF	TGTGCCAGCAGCCAAGGGTTAGCGGGCATATCCGAGCAGTACTTC
.	TRBD2	TRBJ2-1	TRBV20-1	CSASFAGAPNEQFF	TGCAGTGCTAGTTTCGCGGGAGCCCCCAATGAGCAGTTCTTC
.	.	TRBJ1-6	TRBV19	CASSEGGNNSPLHF	TGTGCCAGTTCCGAGGGAGGAAATAATTCACCCCTCCACTTT
.	.	TRBJ2-6	TRBV20-1	CSASIAGANVLTF	TGCAGTGCTAGTATCGCTGGGGCCAACGTCCTGACTTTC
.	.	TRBJ2-1	TRBV29-1	CSVGGNLGGNEQFF	TGCAGCGTTGGGGGCAACCTGGGGGGCAATGAGCAGTTCTTC
once	.	TRBJ1-1	TRBV15	CATSRVTGVAGNTEAFF	TGTGCCACCAGCAGAGTAACAGGTGTAGCGGGGAACACTGAAGCTTTCTTT
.	TRBD1	TRBJ1-3	TRBV3-1/TRBV3-2	CASSPRQGPSGNTIYF	TGTGCCAGCAGCCCCCGACAGGGGCCCTCTGGAAACACCATATATTTT
few	.	TRBJ2-2	TRBV4-2	CASSHINTGELFF	TGTGCCAGCAGCCATATTAACACCGGGGAGCTGTTTTTT
.	.	TRBJ2-2	TRBV9	CASSVEGSGELFF	TGTGCCAGCAGCGTAGAGGGGTCCGGGGAGCTGTTTTTT
.	.	TRBJ2-5	TRBV2	CASLASETQYF	TGTGCCAGCTTAGCGAGCGAGACCCAGTACTTC
.	TRBD1	TRBJ1-4	TRBV10-2	CASRTGQGIDEKLFF	TGCGCCAGCCGAACAGGACAGGGTATTGATGAAAAACTGTTTTTT
.	TRBD1	TRBJ1-1	TRBV19	CASSIGDRGSTEAFF	TGTGCCAGTAGTATAGGTGACAGGGGCAGCACTGAAGCTTTCTTT
.	TRBD1	TRBJ1-5	TRBV20-1	CSASGQGANQPQHF	TGCAGTGCTAGTGGACAGGGGGCTAATCAGCCCCAGCATTTT
.	TRBD2	TRBJ2-1	TRBV10-3	CAIGDTSGRRNEQFF	TGTGCCATCGGAGATACTAGCGGGAGGAGAAATGAGCAGTTCTTC
.	TRBD1	TRBJ1-6	TRBV30	CAWTGGRSPLHF	TGTGCCTGGACAGGGGGTCGATCACCCCTCCACTTT
.	TRBD1	TRBJ1-2	TRBV12-5	CASGLAQGADYGYTF	TGTGCTAGTGGTTTGGCTCAGGGGGCAGACTATGGCTACACCTTC
.	.	TRBJ1-1	TRBV25-1	CASSVYQGPATEAFF	TGTGCCAGCAGTGTCTACCAGGGGCCGGCCACTGAAGCTTTCTTT
.	.	TRBJ2-1	TRBV27	CASSFAGRNEQFF	TGTGCCAGCAGTTTCGCGGGTCGCAATGAGCAGTTCTTC
few	TRBD2	TRBJ2-1	TRBV7-9	CASSPRGSLYNEQFF	TGTGCCAGCAGCCCTCGCGGGAGCCTCTACAATGAGCAGTTCTTC
.	TRBD2	TRBJ2-1	TRBV6-5	CASALAGVSYNEQFF	TGTGCCAGCGCGCTAGCGGGAGTATCATACAATGAGCAGTTCTTC
.	.	TRBJ2-7	TRBV7-6	CASSLGGGPQYF	TGTGCCAGCAGCTTAGGAGGGGGACCGCAGTACTTC
few	.	TRBJ2-3	TRBV3-1/TRBV3-2	CASSPELLPYTDTQYF	TGTGCCAGCAGCCCAGAGCTCTTACCCTACACAGATACGCAGTATTTT
.	.	TRBJ1-1	TRBV18	CASSHGLGRNTEAFF	TGTGCCAGCTCACATGGCCTTGGGAGGAACACTGAAGCTTTCTTT
.	.	TRBJ1-5	TRBV6-5	CASRLTRVGNQPQHF	TGTGCCAGCAGATTAACGCGGGTTGGCAATCAGCCCCAGCATTTT
.	.	TRBJ1-5	TRBV4-2	CASSQDQVQPQHF	TGTGCCAGCAGCCAAGATCAGGTTCAGCCCCAGCATTTT
.	.	TRBJ1-5	TRBV15	CATSRGVFNQPQHF	TGTGCCACCAGCAGAGGAGTGTTTAATCAGCCCCAGCATTTT
once	TRBD1	TRBJ2-1	TRBV6-5	CASSADRDNEQFF	TGTGCCAGCAGCGCAGACAGGGACAATGAGCAGTTCTTC
once	.	TRBJ1-2	TRBV28	CASSLITGAIYGYTF	TGTGCCAGCAGTTTGATTACTGGGGCGATCTATGGCTACACCTTC
.	TRBD2	TRBJ2-1	TRBV27	CASSLSWRERSSYNEQFF	TGTGCCAGCAGTTTATCTTGGCGGGAGAGGAGCTCCTACAATGAGCAGTTCTTC
.	TRBD1	TRBJ1-5	TRBV28	CASSLRQGRNQPQHF	TGTGCCAGCAGTTTAAGACAGGGGAGAAATCAGCCCCAGCATTTT
once	TRBD2	TRBJ2-3	TRBV19	CASSIGLAPTDTQYF	TGTGCCAGTAGTATAGGACTAGCCCCCACAGATACGCAGTATTTT
.	.	TRBJ1-1	TRBV6-5	CATRGGATTEAFF	TGTGCCACCCGTGGGGGGGCAACCACTGAAGCTTTCTTT
.	TRBD2	TRBJ2-1	TRBV24-1	CATSDLSGTNRYNEQFF	TGTGCCACCAGTGATCTAAGCGGGACGAACCGCTACAATGAGCAGTTCTTC
once	.	TRBJ1-5	TRBV9	CASSVGRGSNQPQHF	TGTGCCAGCAGCGTAGGGAGGGGAAGCAATCAGCCCCAGCATTTT
.	.	TRBJ1-5	TRBV19	CASSMGHINQPQHF	TGTGCCAGTAGTATGGGGCATATCAATCAGCCCCAGCATTTT
.	.	TRBJ1-2	TRBV11-3	CASSLGVVNYGYTF	TGTGCCAGCAGCCTCGGTGTGGTAAACTATGGCTACACCTTC
.	TRBD1	TRBJ1-5	TRBV6-5	CASSWRQGIQPQHF	TGTGCCAGCAGTTGGCGACAGGGTATTCAGCCCCAGCATTTT
.	TRBD1	TRBJ1-2	TRBV5-1	CASSPQGVSGYTF	TGCGCCAGCAGCCCCCAGGGGGTATCTGGCTACACCTTC
.	TRBD2	TRBJ2-3	TRBV4-2	CASSQPGLAASTDTQYF	TGTGCCAGCAGCCAACCGGGACTAGCGGCTAGCACAGATACGCAGTATTTT
.	.	TRBJ2-3	TRBV3-1/TRBV3-2	CASSLRLPTGTDTQYF	TGTGCCAGCAGCCTCAGACTACCCACGGGCACAGATACGCAGTATTTT
.	TRBD1	TRBJ1-5	TRBV19	CATRGQHVGSNQPQHF	TGTGCCACCAGGGGACAGCACGTGGGGAGCAATCAGCCCCAGCATTTT